A single sample gave rise to the 18 T cell receptor beta chains below, sequenced in a study of early T cells in non-severe SARS-CoV-2 infection. TCRdb re-analysed the 5' RACE reads in MiXCR, keeping a single row per CDR3 protein. The repertoire holds roughly 86,000 distinct CDR3 sequences, with about 15% as singletons. The sequenced sample consisted of whole blood. The receptors here all came from an adult who was a healthcare worker with PCR-confirmed SARS-CoV-2 infection or an uninfected control (not recorded which).

This clonotype was recorded many times. The V call is TRBV29-1, the J call TRBJ2-5; 9 positions match TRBD2. V was clipped by 1 base and J by 5 bases; unmatched bases: 14. The CDR3 sequence is 17 residues long. CDR1 SQVTM and CDR2 ANQGSEA come from the germline V gene. The CDR3 coding sequence is TGCAGCGTTGAAGGTTATCTAGCGGGGCTTCCAGGGGAGACCCAGTACTTC. Translating gives CSVEGYLAGLPGETQYF.

The sample holds a few counts of this clonotype. The V gene is TRBV5-1, the J gene TRBJ2-1, with no clear D. This CDR3 spans 15 amino acids. Trimming shortened V by 0 bases and J by 2 bases, and 9 bases separated the two germline ends. CDR1 and CDR2 (germline): SGHRS, YFSETQ. The CDR3 nucleotides read TGCGCCAGCAGCTTGGGTGGTGGTCCCTACAATGAGCAGTTCTTC. Its protein product is CASSLGGGPYNEQFF.

The J gene is TRBJ1-1, the V gene TRBV12-3 or TRBV12-4; no clear D. This CDR3 has 11 residues. V dropped 6 bases and J dropped 6 bases, with 8 bases sitting between them. CDR3 residues: CASRPISEAFF. In DNA form, the CDR3 reads TGTGCCAGCAGGCCGATTTCTGAAGCTTTCTTT.

This chain links TRBV20-1 with TRBJ1-4; possible D gene TRBD1, 5 bases. V lost 7 bases, J lost 5 bases, and 11 bases lay in between. Germline CDR1 DFQATT, CDR2 SNEGSKA (reference sequence). The CDR3 contains 12 residues. CDR3 protein: CSGRGTNEKLFF. CDR3 sequence (DNA): TGCAGTGGAAGGGGCACGAATGAAAAACTGTTTTTT.

The chain carries TRBV11-2 and TRBJ2-5, with D possibly being TRBD1 or TRBD2 (5 bases each). CDR1 SGHAT and CDR2 FQNNGV come from the germline V gene. Trimming stripped 0 bases from V and 5 bases from J, with 13 bases between. The CDR3 consists of 15 residues. CDR3: CASSLDDGALETQYF. Written as DNA, the CDR3 is TGTGCCAGCAGCTTAGATGACGGGGCTCTTGAGACCCAGTACTTC.

V gene TRBV29-1 combines with J gene TRBJ2-1; possible D gene TRBD2, 6 bases. The CDR3 is 16 residues long. Trimming removed 2 bases at V and 1 base at J, with 15 bases between. Germline CDR1 SQVTM, CDR2 ANQGSEA. CDR3 amino acids: CSVERRDSPSYNEQFF. The CDR3 DNA reads as TGCAGCGTTGAAAGGCGGGACTCTCCGTCCTACAATGAGCAGTTCTTC.

This clonotype has more than one count but fewer than ten. V usage is TRBV6-5 and J usage is TRBJ2-5, with TRBD1 matching 7 bases. The germline V gene has CDR1 MNHEY and CDR2 SVGAGI. Trimming cost V 0 bases and J 9 bases; bases outside gene matches: 13. The CDR3 totals 16 residues. The CDR3 DNA reads as TGTGCCAGCAGTTACTCTACAGGGGTCCGTACCGGGGCCCAGTACTTC. Protein: CASSYSTGVRTGAQYF.

This clonotype was found many times. This rearrangement joins TRBV5-1 to TRBJ2-1; 9 nucleotides line up with TRBD2. The CDR3 is 16 amino acids. Germline V gene data show CDR1 as SGHRS and CDR2 as YFSETQ. The ends lost 4 bases at V and 6 bases at J; junction bases unmatched: 11. The CDR3 loop is CASSLGDLAGSNEQFF. The DNA for the CDR3 is TGCGCCAGCAGCCTGGGGGACCTAGCGGGGAGCAATGAGCAGTTCTTC.

In its sample, this clonotype was seen many times. The chain combines TRBV20-1 with TRBJ2-5; possibly TRBD2 for D (6 bases). V dropped 1 base and J dropped 0 bases, with 6 bases sitting between them. Germline V lookup: CDR1 DFQATT, CDR2 SNEGSKA (reference sequence). This CDR3 region has 13 residues. Here the CDR3 reads CSARGLDQETQYF. As DNA, the CDR3 is TGCAGTGCTAGAGGACTAGACCAAGAGACCCAGTACTTC.

This clonotype was seen many times. The gene calls are TRBV7-9 and TRBJ2-1; no reliable D call. CDR3 size: 12 residues. Germline V gene lookup returns CDR1 SEHNR and CDR2 FQNEAQ (reference sequence). Trimming shortened V by 5 bases and J by 6 bases, and 8 bases separated the two germline ends. The CDR3 protein is CASSPLGNEQFF. DNA of the CDR3: TGTGCCAGCAGCCCGCTAGGCAATGAGCAGTTCTTC. Full variable domain (remainder filled in from reference TRBV7-9 and TRBJ2-1): DTGVSQNPRHKITKRGQNVTFRCDPISEHNRLYWYRQTLGQGPEFLTYFQNEAQLEKSRLLSDRFSAERPKGSFSTLEIQRTEQGDSAMYLCASSPLGNEQFFGPGTRLTVL.

The chain has TRBV12-3 or TRBV12-4 and TRBJ1-5; D unclear. The V end was cut by 1 base, the J end by 2 bases, with 15 bases between. The CDR3 spans 17 residues. CDR3 sequence reads: CASSLGYPGPGNQPQHF. Here the CDR3 DNA reads TGTGCCAGCAGTTTAGGGTACCCCGGACCGGGCAATCAGCCCCAGCATTTT.

This clonotype has just a few counts. This chain connects TRBV6-1 to TRBJ1-4; 7 bases map to TRBD1. This CDR3 is 17 amino acids long. J lost 0 bases, V lost 4 bases, and 8 bases had no gene match. Germline assignment: CDR1 MNHNS and CDR2 SASEGT. The CDR3 loop is CASSGPDREATNEKLFF. For the CDR3, the DNA is TGTGCCAGCAGTGGTCCCGACAGGGAGGCAACTAATGAAAAACTGTTTTTT.

This clonotype was seen a handful of times. This chain links TRBV5-1 with TRBJ2-5, with 9 bases identical to TRBD2. Germline CDR1 reads SGHRS; CDR2 reads YFSETQ. The CDR3 totals 18 residues. V was pared by 7 bases and J by 5 bases, with 21 bases of the junction left unmatched. CDR3: CASLTTAPTSGLRETQYF. The CDR3 nucleotides read TGCGCCAGCCTCACCACCGCGCCGACTAGCGGATTGCGGGAGACCCAGTACTTC. Complete variable domain (other parts from reference TRBV5-1 and TRBJ2-5): KAGVTQTPRYLIKTRGQQVTLSCSPISGHRSVSWYQQTPGQGLQFLFEYFSETQRNKGNFPGRFSGRQFSNSRSEMNVSTLELGDSALYLCASLTTAPTSGLRETQYFGPGTRLLVL.

This clonotype was seen ten or more times. CDR3 bases: TGTGCCAGCAGCTTAGAGCAGGGCACTGAAGCTTTCTTT. Residues: CASSLEQGTEAFF. The V gene is TRBV7-7, the J gene TRBJ1-1; the D gene is possibly TRBD1 (5 bases). V shed 1 base and J shed 4 bases, with 7 bases lying between them. The length of the CDR3 is 13 residues. The germline CDR1 and CDR2 sequences are SSHAT and FNYEAQ (reference sequence).

The gene calls are TRBV7-8 and TRBJ1-5; 7 bases agree with TRBD1. Germline V gene data show CDR1 as SGHVS and CDR2 as FQNEAQ. V trimming: 5 bases; J trimming: 8 bases; junction bases outside the gene matches: 12. This CDR3 spans 15 amino acids. The CDR3 bases are TGTGCCAGCAGCCGCGACAGGGACCCACGGGAGCCCCAGCATTTT. The encoded protein is CASSRDRDPREPQHF.

The genes are TRBV18 and TRBJ2-2; D might be TRBD1 or TRBD2, each matching 5 bases. The length of the CDR3 is 14 residues. V was cut by 5 bases and J by 6 bases, with 13 bases left in between. Germline-derived CDR1 and CDR2 are KGHSH and LQKENI. CDR3 region: CASSSRGAPGELFF. CDR3 DNA: TGTGCCAGCTCATCCCGAGGGGCACCCGGGGAGCTGTTTTTT.

This sequence joins TRBV11-3 and TRBJ1-2; TRBD1 might be the D (6 bases). CDR1 SGHNT and CDR2 YENEEA come from the germline V gene. V was cut by 2 bases and J by 5 bases, with 18 bases left in between. The CDR3 is 16 amino acids. The CDR3, as DNA: TGTGCCAGCAGCTTAACGAACAGGGTAGCGGGTTATGGCTACACCTTC. Amino acids: CASSLTNRVAGYGYTF. The variable domain in full, completed from reference TRBV11-3 and TRBJ1-2, reads EAGVVQSPRYKIIEKKQPVAFWCNPISGHNTLYWYLQNLGQGPELLIRYENEEAVDDSQLPKDRFSAERLKGVDSTLKIQPAELGDSAVYLCASSLTNRVAGYGYTFGSGTRLTVV.

This chain uses TRBV6-5 with TRBJ1-2; a weak D match, TRBD1 (5 bases). This CDR3 comprises 14 residues. V shed 4 bases and J shed 4 bases, with 13 bases lying between them. Germline V gene data show CDR1 as MNHEY and CDR2 as SVGAGI. CDR3 protein: CASSLGPISYGYTF. The DNA of the CDR3 is TGTGCCAGCAGTTTGGGGCCTATTAGCTATGGCTACACCTTC.